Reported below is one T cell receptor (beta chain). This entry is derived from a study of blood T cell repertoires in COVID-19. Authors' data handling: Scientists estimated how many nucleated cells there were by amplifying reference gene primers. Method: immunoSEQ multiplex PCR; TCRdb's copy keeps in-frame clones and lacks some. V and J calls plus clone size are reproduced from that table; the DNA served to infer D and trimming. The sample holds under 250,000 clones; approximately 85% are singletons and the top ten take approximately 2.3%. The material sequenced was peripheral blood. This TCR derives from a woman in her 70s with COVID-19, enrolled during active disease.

In nucleotides, the CDR3 is TGTGCCAGCAGTGAAGAGGGCAGGGGGAGCACTGAAGCTTTCTTT. This sequence encodes CASSEEGRGSTEAFF. The V gene is TRBV2, the J gene TRBJ1-1, with 7 nucleotides matching TRBD1. After removal of 1 base from V and 4 bases from J, the junction contained 6 bases not matched to a gene. Germline values: CDR1 SNHLY, CDR2 FYNNEI. The CDR3 contains 15 residues. Combining the CDR3 with reference TRBV2 and TRBJ1-1 gives the whole variable domain EPEVTQTPSHQVTQMGQEVILRCVPISNHLYFYWYRQILGQKVEFLVSFYNNEISEKSEIFDDQFSVERPDGSNFTLKIRSTKLEDSAMYFCASSEEGRGSTEAFFGQGTRLTVV.